This TCR beta chain stems from a study of CD8 T cells in ankylosing spondylitis. This clonotype was seen repeatedly, ten times or more. Its antigen is as yet unknown. The CDR3 runs to 13 residues. Deletions cut 7 bases from V and 9 bases from J, with 16 bases between. The V gene's germline CDR1 is SGHAT and CDR2 FQNNGV. Study-level findings and limits: Among TCR beta sequences, a motif of roughly 8 highly homologous variants appeared characteristic of ankylosing spondylitis blood.

Each CDR3 protein gets one entry after TCRdb re-called the 5' RACE reads with MiXCR. Found here are some 200,000 distinct CDR3 sequences, about 18% of them singletons; the top ten hold roughly 4%. This receptor was taken from a male donor under 30 with ankylosing spondylitis or in good health (not recorded which). The J gene is TRBJ2-1, the V gene TRBV11-2, with TRBD1 as a possible D gene (5 bases). Sequencing was performed on blood, either unsorted or a sorted T cell fraction (not recorded which). This CDR3 is CASTPRGGAEQFF. The CDR3 nucleotides read TGTGCCAGCACCCCTAGGGGTGGTGCTGAGCAGTTCTTC. Using reference TRBV11-2 and TRBJ2-1 for the parts outside the CDR3, the full variable domain is EAGVAQSPRYKIIEKRQSVAFWCNPISGHATLYWYQQILGQGPKLLIQFQNNGVVDDSQLPKDRFSAERLKGVDSTLKIQPAKLEDSAVYLCASTPRGGAEQFFGPGTRLTVL.